A selection of T cell receptor beta chains follows, all from one sample in a study of blood T cells in healthy people across ages. TCRdb independently ran MiXCR on the 5' RACE reads; one entry per CDR3 protein. The sample carries 540,000 or so distinct CDR3 sequences, about 45% recorded once. Sequenced input: blood. These receptors all stem from an elderly man in good health. Both conserved end residues are part of each CDR3. A D gene is named only where the DNA matches it firmly. Rows may omit the clone size; those that give it use once, few, many or a size class.

>TRBJ1-2|TRBV7-8|.|TRBD1
CASSTTIGTGGPYDYGYTF
TGTGCCAGCAGCACGACTATCGGGACAGGGGGGCCATACGACTATGGCTACACCTTC
>TRBJ2-1|TRBV7-9|.|.
CASTFREGGIGEQFF
TGTGCCAGCACGTTTCGAGAGGGCGGGATTGGTGAGCAGTTCTTC
>TRBJ2-7|TRBV2|.|.
CASSGRGSSYEQYF
TGTGCCAGCAGTGGACGGGGAAGCTCCTACGAGCAGTACTTC
>TRBJ1-2|TRBV5-1|.|.
CASSVVTGMSYGYTF
TGCGCCAGCAGCGTGGTTACAGGGATGAGCTATGGCTACACCTTC
>TRBJ1-2|TRBV7-9|few|TRBD1
CASRPLLGTGSFGYTF
TGTGCCAGCAGGCCTCTCCTCGGGACAGGTTCTTTCGGCTACACCTTC
>TRBJ2-7|TRBV28|.|TRBD2
CASSGRAYNEQYF
TGTGCCAGCAGCGGGAGGGCCTACAATGAGCAGTACTTC
>TRBJ2-7|TRBV28|.|TRBD1
CASTRIGTAYEQYF
TGTGCCAGCACCCGGATAGGGACAGCCTACGAGCAGTACTTC
>TRBJ1-4|TRBV7-9|.|TRBD1
CVSSSRQGATNEKLFF
TGTGTCAGCAGCTCCCGACAGGGAGCAACTAATGAAAAACTGTTTTTT
>TRBJ2-5|TRBV20-1|few|.
CSARDLADYQETQYF
TGCAGTGCTAGAGATTTGGCGGACTACCAAGAGACCCAGTACTTC
>TRBJ1-6|TRBV6-5|many|.
CASSWGERVNSPLHF
TGTGCCAGCAGTTGGGGGGAAAGGGTCAATTCACCCCTCCACTTT
>TRBJ1-4|TRBV4-2|.|TRBD1
CASSHDGQGAKPNEKLFF
TGTGCCAGCAGCCACGACGGACAGGGGGCCAAACCCAATGAAAAACTGTTTTTT
>TRBJ1-2|TRBV29-1|few|TRBD1
CSVKDREDYGYTF
TGCAGCGTCAAGGACAGGGAGGACTATGGCTACACCTTC
>TRBJ2-3|TRBV12-3/TRBV12-4|.|TRBD2
CASRIAGHPDTQYF
TGTGCCAGCAGGATAGCGGGCCACCCAGATACGCAGTATTTT
>TRBJ2-1|TRBV9|.|TRBD2
CASSVGNRVPGSGRTNEQFF
TGTGCCAGCAGCGTAGGGAACAGGGTCCCAGGCAGCGGGAGAACGAATGAGCAGTTCTTC
>TRBJ2-3|TRBV7-2|.|.
CASSPPGNRRDTQYF
TGTGCCAGCAGCCCCCCAGGGAACCGGCGGGATACGCAGTATTTT
>TRBJ1-2|TRBV6-6|many|.
CASTLSAPPGSYGYTF
TGTGCCAGCACCCTAAGTGCCCCCCCCGGGAGCTATGGCTACACCTTC
>TRBJ1-4|TRBV7-2|.|.
CASSFRQEPEKLFF
TGTGCCAGCAGCTTTAGGCAGGAACCTGAAAAACTGTTTTTT
>TRBJ2-1|TRBV9|few|.
CASSSISGRGLNEQFF
TGTGCCAGCAGCTCCATCTCGGGCAGGGGTCTGAATGAGCAGTTCTTC
>TRBJ1-5|TRBV7-2|.|.
CASSVGRSGQPQHF
TGTGCCAGCAGCGTAGGTCGGTCAGGTCAGCCCCAGCATTTT
>TRBJ2-7|TRBV9|.|.
CASSGYRDLSYEQYF
TGTGCCAGCAGCGGATACCGGGACCTCTCCTACGAGCAGTACTTC
>TRBJ2-3|TRBV12-3/TRBV12-4|.|.
CASSLPPTETSTDTQYF
TGTGCCAGCAGTTTGCCCCCGACAGAGACTAGCACAGATACGCAGTATTTT
>TRBJ2-5|TRBV20-1|few|TRBD2
CSARREGRETQYF
TGCAGTGCTAGACGGGAGGGTCGGGAGACCCAGTACTTC
>TRBJ1-2|TRBV7-9|few|.
CASVTGEGSYGYTF
TGTGCCAGCGTCACGGGGGAGGGGAGCTATGGCTACACCTTC
>TRBJ2-7|TRBV30|.|.
CAWSGDGGSYEQYF
TGTGCCTGGAGCGGGGACGGGGGCTCCTACGAGCAGTACTTC
>TRBJ1-2|TRBV6-2/TRBV6-3|.|.
CASSYSGTIDYGYTF
TGTGCCAGCAGTTACTCGGGGACAATAGACTATGGCTACACCTTC
>TRBJ2-1|TRBV9|.|.
CASSPRETEQFF
TGTGCCAGCAGCCCCCGGGAGACTGAGCAGTTCTTC